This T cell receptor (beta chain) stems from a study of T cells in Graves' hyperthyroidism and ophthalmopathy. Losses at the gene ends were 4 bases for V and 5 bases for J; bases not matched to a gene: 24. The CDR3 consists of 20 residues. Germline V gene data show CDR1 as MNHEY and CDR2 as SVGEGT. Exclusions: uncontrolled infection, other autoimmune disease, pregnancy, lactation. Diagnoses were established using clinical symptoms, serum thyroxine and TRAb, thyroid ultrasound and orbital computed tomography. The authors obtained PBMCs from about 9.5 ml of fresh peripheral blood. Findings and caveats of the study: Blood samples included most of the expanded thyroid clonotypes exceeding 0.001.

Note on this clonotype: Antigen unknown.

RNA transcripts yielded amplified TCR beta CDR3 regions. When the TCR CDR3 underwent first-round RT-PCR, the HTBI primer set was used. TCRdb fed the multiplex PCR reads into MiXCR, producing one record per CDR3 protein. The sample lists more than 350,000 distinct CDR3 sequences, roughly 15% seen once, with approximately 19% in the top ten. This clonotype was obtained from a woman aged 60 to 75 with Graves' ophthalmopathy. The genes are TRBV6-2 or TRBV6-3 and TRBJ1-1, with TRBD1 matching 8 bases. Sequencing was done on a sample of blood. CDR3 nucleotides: TGTGCCAGCAGTTTTTTAGCTCCCTCCCCCGGGACAGGCCAAGGGACTGAAGCTTTCTTT. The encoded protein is CASSFLAPSPGTGQGTEAFF.